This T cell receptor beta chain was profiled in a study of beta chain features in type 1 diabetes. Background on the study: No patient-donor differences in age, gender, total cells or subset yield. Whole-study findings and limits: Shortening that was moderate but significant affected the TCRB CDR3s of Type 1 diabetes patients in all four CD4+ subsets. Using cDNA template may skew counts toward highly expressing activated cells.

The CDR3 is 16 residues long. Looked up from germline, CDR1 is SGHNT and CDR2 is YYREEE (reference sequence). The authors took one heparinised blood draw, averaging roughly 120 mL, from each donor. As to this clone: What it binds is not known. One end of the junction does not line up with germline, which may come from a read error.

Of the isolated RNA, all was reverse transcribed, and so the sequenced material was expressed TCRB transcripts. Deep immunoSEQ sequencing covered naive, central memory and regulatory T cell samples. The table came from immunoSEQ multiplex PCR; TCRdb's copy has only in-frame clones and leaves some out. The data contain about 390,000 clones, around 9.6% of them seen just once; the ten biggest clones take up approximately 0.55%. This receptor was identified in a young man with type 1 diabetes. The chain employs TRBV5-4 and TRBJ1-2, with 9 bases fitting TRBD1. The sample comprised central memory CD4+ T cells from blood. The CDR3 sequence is CASSPGQGQANYGYTF. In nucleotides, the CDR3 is TGCGCCAGCAGCCCAGGACAGGGGCAAGCTAACTATGGCTACACCTTC.